The 17 T cell receptor beta chains listed next were all sequenced from one sample in a study of control samples from healthy donors and cancer patients. Here immunoSEQ multiplex PCR was the method, and the copy in TCRdb shows in-frame clones only, minus some. This table holds fewer than 90,000 clones, more than 70% found once. Sample: blood. These receptors were taken from a woman aged 45-65 years in good health.

Here the CDR3 reads CASSLSNSPLHF. In nucleotides, the CDR3 is TGTGCCAGCAGCTTAAGTAATTCACCCCTCCACTTT. The chain links TRBV11-2 to TRBJ1-6; no clear D gene. The V gene's germline CDR1 is SGHAT and CDR2 FQNNGV. The CDR3 totals 12 residues. Trimming took off 2 bases at V and 6 bases at J, with 2 bases between the two ends. Combining the CDR3 with reference TRBV11-2 and TRBJ1-6 gives the whole variable domain EAGVAQSPRYKIIEKRQSVAFWCNPISGHATLYWYQQILGQGPKLLIQFQNNGVVDDSQLPKDRFSAERLKGVDSTLKIQPAKLEDSAVYLCASSLSNSPLHFGNGTRLTVT.

The gene calls are TRBV7-9 and TRBJ2-3; weak D call: TRBD2 (5 bases). The CDR3 is 16 amino acids. The V end was cut by 1 base, the J end by 0 bases, with 11 bases between. In germline, CDR1 is SEHNR, CDR2 FQNEAQ (reference sequence). The CDR3 loop is CASSLVAGLSTDTQYF. In DNA form, the CDR3 reads TGTGCCAGCAGCTTAGTCGCCGGACTGAGCACAGATACGCAGTATTTT.

J is TRBJ1-1 and V is TRBV19; tentatively, D is TRBD1 (5 bases). V was shortened by 2 bases and J by 5 bases, with 15 bases between the two germline ends. This CDR3 spans 15 amino acids. Germline-derived CDR1 and CDR2 are LNHDA and SQIVND (reference sequence). The CDR3 spells CASSIKRGIKTEAFF. The DNA for the CDR3 is TGTGCCAGTAGTATAAAACGGGGGATAAAGACTGAAGCTTTCTTT.

This chain joins TRBV13 and TRBJ2-1; TRBD2 matches at 7 bases. J was trimmed by 4 bases and V by 0 bases; bases with no gene match: 6. This CDR3 is built from 16 residues. CDR1 and CDR2 (germline): PRHDT, FYEKMQ (reference sequence). CDR3 residues: CASSLGRGRGYNEQFF. The CDR3 bases are TGTGCCAGCAGCTTAGGCCGCGGGCGGGGGTACAATGAGCAGTTCTTC.

This chain connects TRBV15 to TRBJ2-2; D gene unclear. CDR1 is LNHNV and CDR2 is YYDKDF in the germline V gene (reference sequence). The CDR3 length is 11 residues. V lost 1 base, J lost 8 bases, and 2 bases lay in between. CDR3 nucleotide sequence: TGTGCCACCAGCAGAGGTGGGGAGCTGTTTTTT. Residues: CATSRGGELFF. Filled out from reference TRBV15 and TRBJ2-2, the complete variable domain reads DAMVIQNPRYQVTQFGKPVTLSCSQTLNHNVMYWYQQKSSQAPKLLFHYYDKDFNNEADTPDNFQSRRPNTSFCFLDIRSPGLGDTAMYLCATSRGGELFFGEGSRLTVL.

The J gene is TRBJ1-5, the V gene TRBV29-1, with TRBD1 as a possible D gene (5 bases). Germline V lookup: CDR1 SQVTM, CDR2 ANQGSEA. CDR3 length: 14 residues. The V end was cut by 8 bases, the J end by 3 bases, with 17 bases between. Here the CDR3 reads CSYSFGQFNQPQHF. CDR3 nucleotide sequence: TGCAGCTACTCCTTTGGACAATTCAATCAGCCCCAGCATTTT.

This chain links TRBV7-7 with TRBJ2-2; D unresolved. The CDR3 has 14 amino acids. The V and J ends lost 5 bases and 5 bases respectively, with 12 bases between them. Germline loops: CDR1 SSHAT, CDR2 FNYEAQ (reference sequence). CDR3 nucleotide sequence: TGTGCCAGCAGCCTCCACACACAGACCGGGGAGCTGTTTTTT. It specifies CASSLHTQTGELFF. Looking up the rest from reference TRBV7-7 and TRBJ2-2 gives the full variable domain: GAGVSQSPRYKVTKRGQDVTLRCDPISSHATLYWYQQALGQGPEFLTYFNYEAQPDKSGLPSDRFSAERPEGSISTLTIQRTEQRDSAMYRCASSLHTQTGELFFGEGSRLTVL.

This sequence joins TRBV5-8 and TRBJ1-2, with TRBD1 matching over 7 bases. V was clipped by 0 bases and J by 8 bases; unmatched bases: 13. Germline values: CDR1 SGHTS, CDR2 YDEGEE. The CDR3 runs to 16 residues. DNA of the CDR3: TGTGCCAGCAGCTTGGACCCCAGGGGGTCGGTAGTCGGCTACACCTTC. Protein sequence: CASSLDPRGSVVGYTF.

The chain combines TRBV2 with TRBJ2-7; the match to TRBD1 covers 8 bases. V shed 2 bases, J shed 2 bases, and the junction held 2 bases outside the gene matches. The CDR3 is 14 amino acids. Germline loops: CDR1 SNHLY, CDR2 FYNNEI. CDR3 DNA sequence: TGTGCCAGCAGTGAACAGGGGGCCCCCTACGAGCAGTACTTC. It encodes CASSEQGAPYEQYF.

V is TRBV6-5 and J is TRBJ2-2, with D unclear. In germline, CDR1 is MNHEY, CDR2 SVGAGI. The CDR3 consists of 12 residues. Deletions cut 6 bases from V and 7 bases from J, with 9 bases between. CDR3 sequence (DNA): TGTGCCAGCAGGCAAGGCCACGGGGAGCTGTTTTTT. It translates to CASRQGHGELFF.

In regard to this clone: The same CDR3 is also encoded by other DNA sequences in this sample. The rearrangement links TRBV2 to TRBJ2-1; tentatively, D is TRBD1 or TRBD2 (5 bases each). Between the trimmed V and J ends, which lost 6 bases and 7 bases, there was a span of 10 bases. Looked up from germline, CDR1 is SNHLY and CDR2 is FYNNEI. The CDR3 has 12 amino acids. For the CDR3, the DNA is TGTGCCAGCAGAGGAGAGGGGAATGAGCAGTTCTTC. Protein sequence: CASRGEGNEQFF.

The chain links TRBV18 to TRBJ1-3, with D possibly matching TRBD1 (5 bases). The CDR3 contains 14 residues. The germline CDR1 and CDR2 sequences are KGHSH and LQKENI. Trimming removed 3 bases from V and 4 bases from J, with 10 bases in between. CDR3 protein: CASSPTGPGNTIYF. CDR3 nucleotides: TGTGCCAGCTCACCTACGGGACCCGGAAACACCATATATTTT. The full variable domain, rest sourced from reference TRBV18 and TRBJ1-3, is NAGVMQNPRHLVRRRGQEARLRCSPMKGHSHVYWYRQLPEEGLKFMVYLQKENIIDESGMPKERFSAEFPKEGPSILRIQQVVRGDSAAYFCASSPTGPGNTIYFGEGSWLTVV.

V is TRBV6-6 and J is TRBJ2-2; D remains ambiguous. CDR1 and CDR2 (germline): MNHNY, SVGAGI (reference sequence). The CDR3 consists of 15 residues. Trimming took off 7 bases at V and 2 bases at J, with 14 bases between the two ends. CDR3 residues: CASTVAGTNTGELFF. The CDR3 region has the DNA TGTGCCAGCACCGTAGCAGGAACCAACACCGGGGAGCTGTTTTTT.

Comments on this clone: At one end the junction does not follow the germline gene, possibly because of a read error. V is TRBV3-1 (or the pseudogene TRBV3-2) and J is TRBJ1-1; D is perhaps TRBD1 (5 bases). This CDR3 spans 14 amino acids. CDR1 and CDR2 from the germline V gene are LGHDT and YNNKEL (reference sequence). The CDR3 DNA reads TGTGCCAGCAGACAAGCAGGGTTCGGCACTGAAGCTTTCTTT. Its translation is CASRQAGFGTEAFF.

The CDR3 DNA follows: TGTGCCAGCAGCGTGGCGGCGGGGGGGATAAGAGATACGCAGTATTTT. Protein: CASSVAAGGIRDTQYF. V usage is TRBV27 and J usage is TRBJ2-3; TRBD2 agrees at 9 bases. The CDR3 loop spans 16 amino acids. Germline values: CDR1 MNHEY, CDR2 SMNVEV (reference sequence). Germline trimming cut 6 bases from V and 5 bases from J; bases unmatched to any gene: 12.

The genes are TRBV30 and TRBJ1-1, with D hard to call. The length of the CDR3 is 11 residues. CDR1 and CDR2 from the germline V gene are GTSNPN and SVGIG (reference sequence). The CDR3 DNA sequence: TGTGCATACGAGCGAAACACTGAAGCTTTCTTT. It is translated as CAYERNTEAFF.

The chain employs TRBV7-9 and TRBJ1-4; no definite D call. CDR1 is SEHNR, CDR2 FQNEAQ, per germline (reference sequence). The CDR3 is 13 amino acids. V was pared by 3 bases and J by 4 bases, with 6 bases between. This chain's CDR3 is CASSFSSNEKLFF. Written as DNA, the CDR3 is TGTGCCAGCAGCTTTAGCAGTAATGAAAAACTGTTTTTT.